Below are 23 T cell receptor beta chains sequenced from a single sample in a study of T cell repertoires in cytomegalovirus infection. TCRdb re-called the reads with MiXCR, one entry per CDR3 protein. The sample lists about 830,000 distinct CDR3 sequences; around a third were seen once. What these receptors recognize is not known. Material: cultured CD8+ T cells from PBMCs, obtained from culture after CMV antigen stimulation. The receptors come from a human donor in good health (CMV status not recorded). Some clones in this sample may be carry-over from other donors' samples.

This clonotype turned up a few times. The J gene is TRBJ2-7, the V gene TRBV7-9, with unresolved D. The CDR3 loop spans 14 amino acids. Germline lookup yields CDR1 SEHNR and CDR2 FQNEAQ (reference sequence). V dropped 5 bases and J dropped 0 bases, with 11 bases sitting between them. CDR3 loop: CASSPPRNSYEQYF. DNA for the CDR3: TGTGCCAGCAGCCCACCTCGGAACTCCTACGAGCAGTACTTC.

This clonotype was counted between two and nine times. V gene TRBV12-3 or TRBV12-4 combines with J gene TRBJ2-1, with D perhaps TRBD1 or TRBD2 (5 bases each). The V and J ends lost 5 bases and 15 bases respectively, with 20 bases between them. The CDR3 extends over 13 amino acids. The CDR3 loop reads CASSPTGRNPPFF. The DNA of the CDR3 is TGTGCCAGCAGTCCCACGGGGCGAAATCCCCCGTTCTTC.

The table lists this clonotype with many counts. This rearrangement joins TRBV11-3 to TRBJ1-6; D gene unclear. Trimming pared 5 bases from V and 7 bases from J, leaving 15 bases between. The CDR3 contains 15 residues. CDR1 and CDR2 (germline): SGHNT, YENEEA. The CDR3 here is CASSRNSASNSPLHF. CDR3 DNA sequence: TGTGCCAGCAGCCGGAATTCGGCGTCGAATTCACCCCTCCACTTT.

The chain combines TRBV7-9 with TRBJ2-7, with TRBD1 matching over 10 bases. The CDR3 consists of 15 residues. Trimming removed 4 bases from V and 7 bases from J; junction bases left unmatched: 10. The germline gives CDR1 SEHNR, CDR2 FQNEAQ (reference sequence). In DNA, the CDR3 is TGTGCCAGCAGCTCCCCCGGGACAGGGGTGGTGGAGCAGTACGTC. Residues: CASSSPGTGVVEQYV.

The sample holds a few counts of this clonotype. This chain links TRBV7-6 with TRBJ2-1; 7 nucleotides align to TRBD1. This CDR3 has 12 amino acids. V was clipped by 8 bases and J by 4 bases; unmatched bases: 2. Germline assignment: CDR1 SGHVS and CDR2 FNYEAQ. Here the CDR3 DNA reads TGTGCCAGCCTGACAGGGTACAATGAGCAGTTCTTC. It translates to CASLTGYNEQFF.

There are many counts of this clonotype. The V and J genes are TRBV11-3 and TRBJ2-2; D assignment may be TRBD1 or TRBD2 (6 bases each). The CDR3 length is 18 residues. The germline V gene has CDR1 SGHNT and CDR2 YENEEA. Trimming left V 0 bases short and J 5 bases short, with 19 bases between. The CDR3 loop reads CASSLDENGGHFTGELFF. The CDR3 region has the DNA TGTGCCAGCAGCTTAGATGAAAATGGGGGGCATTTTACCGGGGAGCTGTTTTTT. Looking up the rest from reference TRBV11-3 and TRBJ2-2 gives the full variable domain: EAGVVQSPRYKIIEKKQPVAFWCNPISGHNTLYWYLQNLGQGPELLIRYENEEAVDDSQLPKDRFSAERLKGVDSTLKIQPAELGDSAVYLCASSLDENGGHFTGELFFGEGSRLTVL.

This clonotype has just a few counts. The rearrangement links TRBV6-5 to TRBJ2-1; D gene unclear. The CDR3 is made up of 19 amino acids. Trimming shortened V by 0 bases and J by 2 bases, and 20 bases separated the two germline ends. CDR1 is MNHEY and CDR2 is SVGAGI in the germline V gene. CDR3 protein: CASSYSSSRLIHTYNEQFF. The CDR3 DNA reads TGTGCCAGCAGTTACTCGAGTTCGCGGTTAATCCATACCTACAATGAGCAGTTCTTC.

This clonotype occurred a few times. The chain carries TRBV18 and TRBJ2-1; perhaps TRBD2 as D (6 bases). Germline values: CDR1 KGHSH, CDR2 LQKENI. CDR3 length: 16 amino acids. Trimming shortened V by 0 bases and J by 1 base, and 10 bases separated the two germline ends. For the CDR3, the DNA is TGTGCCAGCTCACCACCGGCTAGCGCGTCCTACAATGAGCAGTTCTTC. Translation gives CASSPPASASYNEQFF. The full variable domain, completed using reference TRBV18 and TRBJ2-1, is NAGVMQNPRHLVRRRGQEARLRCSPMKGHSHVYWYRQLPEEGLKFMVYLQKENIIDESGMPKERFSAEFPKEGPSILRIQQVVRGDSAAYFCASSPPASASYNEQFFGPGTRLTVL.

The V gene is TRBV5-6, the J gene TRBJ2-3, with TRBD1 matching over 8 bases. The CDR3 has 18 residues. Germline V CDR1 and CDR2: SGHDT, YYEEEE. The V segment lost 3 bases and the J segment 2 bases; nucleotides outside the gene matches: 14. CDR3 sequence: CASSSGTGGRWATDTQYF. The DNA of the CDR3 is TGTGCCAGCAGCTCCGGGACAGGAGGTAGGTGGGCCACAGATACGCAGTATTTT.

Comment on this clonotype: The junction shows a germline mismatch at one end, possibly a read error. J is TRBJ1-5 and V is TRBV7-6; a possible D gene is TRBD1 (5 bases). The germline CDR1 and CDR2 sequences are SGHVS and FNYEAQ. The CDR3 has 13 amino acids. The CDR3 DNA is TGTGCCAGCACCTTAGACGGGACCGCTCCCCAGCATTTT. Translation gives CASTLDGTAPQHF.

V usage is TRBV7-3 and J usage is TRBJ2-2, with D maybe TRBD2 (5 bases). The V gene lost 6 bases and the J gene lost 3 bases, with 5 bases spanning the gap. Germline lookup yields CDR1 SGHTA and CDR2 FQGTGA. This CDR3 has 12 amino acids. The CDR3 loop reads CASRADTGELFF. CDR3 coding DNA: TGTGCCAGCAGAGCGGACACCGGGGAGCTGTTTTTT.

This sequence joins TRBV4-3 and TRBJ1-1, with D perhaps matching TRBD1 (6 bases). Looked up from germline, CDR1 is LGHNA and CDR2 is YSLEER. The CDR3 has 16 amino acids. V lost 0 bases to trimming and J lost 3 bases, with 14 bases between them. The CDR3 nucleotides are TGCGCCAGCAGCCAAGATAGGACGGCAGGGGACACTGAAGCTTTCTTT. Amino acid sequence: CASSQDRTAGDTEAFF.

A few counts support this clonotype. The rearrangement uses TRBV6-6 and TRBJ2-1; D might be TRBD2 (5 bases). Germline CDR1 MNHNY, CDR2 SVGAGI (reference sequence). The CDR3 has 13 residues. The V and J ends lost 2 bases and 5 bases respectively, with 7 bases between them. For the CDR3, the DNA is TGTGCCAGCAGTTACCGGGGAAACAATGAGCAGTTCTTC. Translating gives CASSYRGNNEQFF.

In its sample, this clonotype was seen a few times. The chain carries TRBV7-9 and TRBJ2-7; 10 nucleotides match TRBD1. The germline V gene encodes CDR1 SEHNR and CDR2 FQNEAQ (reference sequence). The CDR3 consists of 17 residues. Trimming at V came to 5 bases and at J to 2 bases, leaving 12 bases not matched to a gene. This CDR3 reads CASSPSEGQGSTYEQYV. The CDR3 nucleotides read TGTGCCAGCAGCCCTTCGGAGGGACAGGGGAGCACCTACGAGCAGTACGTC.

This chain joins TRBV6-5 and TRBJ2-1, with 7 nucleotides matching TRBD1. The CDR3 extends over 16 amino acids. V lost 0 bases and J lost 4; bases outside the gene matches: 6. Germline V CDR1 and CDR2: MNHEY, SVGAGI. The chain's CDR3 is CASSYSVGGGYNEQFF. DNA for the CDR3: TGTGCCAGCAGTTACTCGGTAGGGGGCGGTTACAATGAGCAGTTCTTC.

The chain has TRBV6-2 or TRBV6-3 and TRBJ1-1; 7 bases fit TRBD1. J gave up 0 bases and V 5 bases, and 9 bases lay outside the gene matches. CDR1 MNHEY and CDR2 SVGEGT come from the germline V gene. This CDR3 spans 16 amino acids. The chain's CDR3 is CASSPDRVQMNTEAFF. CDR3 coding DNA: TGTGCCAGCAGTCCCGACAGGGTCCAGATGAACACTGAAGCTTTCTTT.

This clonotype was observed at least ten times. The V call is TRBV7-8, the J call TRBJ2-7; 8 bases fit TRBD1. J gave up 2 bases and V 2 bases, and 14 bases lay outside the gene matches. The length of the CDR3 is 18 residues. Germline V CDR1 and CDR2: SGHVS, FQNEAQ. In nucleotides, the CDR3 is TGTGCCAGCAGCTTACCGGGACAGGAATTAAGTTTGGCCTACGAGCAGTACTTC. Amino acid sequence: CASSLPGQELSLAYEQYF.

This clonotype was detected ten times or more. One end of the junction fails to match germline, which may point to a read error. The chain links TRBV7-7 to TRBJ2-5; the D is unclear. The CDR3 runs to 13 residues. The germline gives CDR1 SSHAT, CDR2 FNYEAQ (reference sequence). The CDR3 spells CASSPRSQETQYF. The CDR3 nucleotides are TGTGCTAGCAGCCCCCGGAGTCAAGAGACCCAGTACTTC. The variable domain in full, completed from reference TRBV7-7 and TRBJ2-5, reads GAGVSQSPRYKVTKRGQDVTLRCDPISSHATLYWYQQALGQGPEFLTYFNYEAQPDKSGLPSDRFSAERPEGSISTLTIQRTEQRDSAMYRCASSPRSQETQYFGPGTRLLVL.

This clonotype was counted between two and nine times. The gene calls are TRBV6-2 or TRBV6-3 and TRBJ2-3; D is perhaps TRBD2 (5 bases). Per the germline V gene, CDR1 is MNHEY and CDR2 is SVGEGT. Trimming cost V 6 bases and J 5 bases, with 15 bases left between them. The CDR3 loop spans 14 amino acids. CDR3 sequence: CASSLGPRGDTQYF. The DNA of the CDR3 is TGTGCCAGCAGCCTCGGGCCCCGGGGAGATACGCAGTATTTT.

This clonotype was seen repeatedly, ten times or more. The rearrangement links TRBV27 to TRBJ1-1, with TRBD1 matching 8 bases. The V gene's germline CDR1 is MNHEY and CDR2 SMNVEV (reference sequence). This CDR3 comprises 14 residues. The V gene end was trimmed by 7 bases and the J gene end by 4 bases; junction bases not matched to a gene: 8. The CDR3 here is CASIPGQGGTEAFF. The CDR3 DNA is TGTGCCAGCATCCCTGGACAGGGTGGCACTGAAGCTTTCTTT.

This clonotype was seen many times. J is TRBJ2-7 and V is TRBV6-6; D unresolved. Germline assignment: CDR1 MNHNY and CDR2 SVGAGI (reference sequence). V lost 0 bases to trimming and J lost 2 bases, with 5 bases between them. The CDR3 has 13 residues. CDR3 coding DNA: TGTGCCAGCAGTTACTCGGGGACCTACGAGCAGTACGTC. As protein: CASSYSGTYEQYV.

This chain connects TRBV23-1 to TRBJ1-1, with D possibly being TRBD1 (5 bases). TRBV23-1 is identified as an open reading frame with a role that is uncertain. Deletions cut 3 bases from V and 1 base from J, with 15 bases between. The CDR3 is made up of 16 amino acids. The CDR3 spells CASSHPARDSNTEAFF. DNA for the CDR3: TGCGCCAGCAGTCACCCCGCCAGGGATTCGAACACTGAAGCTTTCTTT.

V gene TRBV11-2 combines with J gene TRBJ2-5, with D possibly matching TRBD1 (6 bases). This CDR3 has 17 residues. Germline V gives CDR1 SGHAT, CDR2 FQNNGV. Deletions cut 6 bases from V and 5 bases from J, with 25 bases between. Written as DNA, the CDR3 is TGTGCCAGCAGTCCTACGACCGGACAGCTAAAACGGGAGACCCAGTACTTC. Translated, it gives CASSPTTGQLKRETQYF.